This T cell receptor (beta chain) was captured by sequencing in a study of identical twins (dated by TCRdb to the mid-2010s). For the wider study: The study deep-sequenced TCR alpha and beta repertoires from monozygotic twins, unrelated adults of various ages and cord blood to test whether fetal clonotypes persist. To rule out contamination, the twin experiments were replicated at different times with different library preparation protocols. Paper-wide results and their limitations: Compared with coincidental sharing between unrelated individuals, an excess of low generation-probability sequences was observed among out-of-frame TCR alpha sequences shared between twins. Zero-insertion analyses could be partly confounded by invariant T cells such as MAIT and iNKT, though diverse VJ usage argued against such confounding for most clonotypes. The excess sharing between twins in beta out-of-frame sequences was weaker because fewer shared sequences reduced the signal-to-noise ratio. Out-of-frame TCR alpha sharing in monozygotic twins was systematically underestimated by recombination models, whereas sharing between unrelated individuals was in agreement with the recombination models. Fewer insertions were carried by abundant cord blood beta clonotypes; a weaker similar trend was observed in young adult naive repertoires, while no such trend was observed in memory repertoires. Because the same donors could not be followed over many years, conclusions were based on cross-sectional statistical analysis.

Every donor was a healthy Caucasian. The twin cohort comprised three pairs of female monozygotic twins, all aged roughly 18 to 30 years. Positive isolation kits from Invitrogen were used to isolate the CD4+ and CD8+ T cell populations. Only one count was recorded for this clonotype. Its specific antigen is unknown. Base-call qualities are not available, and no considerably larger clone is one nucleotide away. The protocol used for the library was 5' RACE. Instrument used: Illumina HiSeq 2000. A universal primer binding site was added through template switching, and the final cDNA carried a unique molecular identifier so that TCR cDNA molecules could be counted accurately. Specific primers in the conserved constant-segment region were used to synthesize first-strand cDNA for TCR alpha and beta chains. To control for contamination, every cDNA library carried two barcodes: a SMART-Mk sample barcode plus Illumina barcodes. TruSeq adapter sequences and Illumina sample barcodes were added in two successive PCR steps. The Illumina HiSeq platform was used with custom primers to sequence TCR alpha and beta cDNA libraries. The study's processing was this. MiGEC was used to process raw reads and extract unique molecular identifiers, and MiXCR was used to find CDR3 positions. For each individual, recombination models were inferred using an EM algorithm with the repgenHMM and IGoR tools. The analysis of shared clonotypes was done with the tcR package in R, with sharing normalized by the product of cloneset sizes. Out-of-frame nonproductive sequences were analyzed to study raw recombination free of thymic and clonal selection effects. Starting from the raw public reads, TCRdb applied fastp trimming at Q25, assembled clones with MiXCR and retained in-frame beta chains. One record per CDR3 amino acid sequence lists the most common genes and DNA. The V and J calls were not made by the authors but by TCRdb's processing. This sample lists a few hundred thousand distinct CDR3 sequences; roughly 15% were detected once. Roughly 0.43% of the sample is taken by the ten largest.

The CDR3 has 14 amino acids, counting the end cysteine and phenylalanine. Only the CDR3 portion is preserved as DNA: 42 bases, with reading frame beginning at the first base. The germline ends are 12 bases apart after V is trimmed by 2 bases and J by 5 bases. CDR1 and CDR2, per the germline V gene, are MNHEY and SVGAGI. This sample was also put to use in a study of yellow fever vaccine responses in identical twins. The second publication reports: According to the authors, in identical twins the way T cells responded to vaccination appeared partly convergent and partly personalized. The study precisely tracked vaccine-responding T cell clones in identical twins.

This receptor was taken from a young woman in good health. Sequenced input: CD4+ T cells sorted from blood. The chain is encoded by TRBV6-5 joined to TRBJ2-5; no D gene can be assigned with confidence. The CDR3 protein is CASSYRALWETQYF. The DNA is TGTGCCAGCAGTTACAGGGCCCTTTGGGAGACCCAGTACTTC.